The 10 T cell receptor beta chains presented below share a single source sample, sequenced in a study of T cells in Graves' hyperthyroidism and ophthalmopathy. RNA transcripts served as the template for amplifying TCR beta CDR3 regions. Carried out on the TCR CDR3, a first-round RT-PCR used the HTBI primer set. TCRdb called the multiplex PCR reads again in MiXCR, with one record for every CDR3 protein. This table holds about 290,000 distinct CDR3 sequences, around 17% found once. The sample comprised blood. The receptor set was obtained from a man between 25 and 39 years old with Graves' hyperthyroidism.

This clonotype was found many times. The chain combines TRBV11-2 with TRBJ1-1; 8 nucleotides line up with TRBD1. CDR1 and CDR2 (germline): SGHAT, FQNNGV. The CDR3 is made up of 14 amino acids. Losses at the gene ends were 5 bases for V and 5 bases for J; bases not matched to a gene: 7. The CDR3 DNA sequence: TGTGCCAGCAGCGCATCCGGGACAGGAACTGAAGCTTTCTTT. It translates to CASSASGTGTEAFF.

Comment on this clonotype: Being one base from a much bigger clone, this may be a read error. This rearrangement joins TRBV20-1 to TRBJ2-3; perhaps TRBD1 as D (6 bases). The J call may be wrong; the DNA end is better matched by TRBJ1-5. Germline assignment: CDR1 DFQATT and CDR2 SNEGSKA (reference sequence). The CDR3 has 15 residues. The CDR3 sequence is CSARDLRGDTDTQHF. In DNA, the CDR3 is TGCAGTGCTAGAGATTTGCGGGGGGACACAGATACGCAGCATTTT.

This clonotype was counted many times. The chain joins TRBV18 to TRBJ2-1; the D gene could be TRBD1 or TRBD2 (5 bases each). CDR1 is KGHSH, CDR2 LQKENI, per germline. CDR3 length: 13 amino acids. Between the trimmed V and J ends, which lost 3 bases and 6 bases, there was a span of 9 bases. In DNA, the CDR3 is TGTGCCAGCTCACCCGGGGCCCCCAATGAGCAGTTCTTC. Its translation is CASSPGAPNEQFF.

At least ten counts were recorded for this clonotype. This chain connects TRBV29-1 to TRBJ2-1, with unresolved D. This CDR3 comprises 13 residues. The V gene's germline CDR1 is SQVTM and CDR2 ANQGSEA. Trimming cost V 0 bases and J 5 bases, with 8 bases left between them. CDR3 region: CSVEEARNNEQFF. CDR3 sequence (DNA): TGCAGCGTTGAAGAGGCACGGAACAATGAGCAGTTCTTC.

The genes are TRBV6-1 and TRBJ1-2, with D unresolved. Looked up from germline, CDR1 is MNHNS and CDR2 is SASEGT. Trimming removed 11 bases from V and 0 bases from J, with 13 bases in between. There are 13 residues in the CDR3. The DNA for the CDR3 is TGTGCCGGCGGAACCGGGCCTAACTATGGCTACACCTTC. This codes for CAGGTGPNYGYTF.

The chain joins TRBV19 to TRBJ1-1, with a weak D call TRBD1 (6 bases). Germline values: CDR1 LNHDA, CDR2 SQIVND (reference sequence). Between the trimmed V and J ends, which lost 7 bases and 6 bases, there was a span of 18 bases. This CDR3 has 14 residues. CDR3 in DNA: TGTGCCAGTACGGGGGGCAGGGCAGGCGCTGAAGCTTTCTTT. It codes for CASTGGRAGAEAFF.

This clonotype was observed at least ten times. The rearrangement joins TRBV6-1 to TRBJ1-3; no firm D call. The V and J ends lost 5 bases and 2 bases respectively, with 13 bases between them. In germline, CDR1 is MNHNS, CDR2 SASEGT. The CDR3 has 15 amino acids. Here the CDR3 reads CASSSTAVTGNTIYF. CDR3 in DNA: TGTGCCAGCAGTAGCACAGCGGTGACTGGAAACACCATATATTTT.

This clonotype was counted ten times or more. The genes are TRBV20-1 and TRBJ2-5; no definite D call. Trimming left V 6 bases short and J 2 bases short, with 7 bases between. The length of the CDR3 is 11 residues. Germline CDR1 DFQATT, CDR2 SNEGSKA (reference sequence). The CDR3 coding sequence is TGCAGTGCCGATTCGCAAGAGACCCAGTACTTC. This codes for CSADSQETQYF.

In this sample, this clonotype turned up a few times. The gene calls are TRBV28 and TRBJ2-7; 13 bases map to TRBD2. The length of the CDR3 is 16 residues. V was pared by 2 bases and J by 3 bases, with 4 bases of the junction left unmatched. Germline V gives CDR1 MDHEN, CDR2 SYDVKM. CDR3 amino acids: CASSLEGLAGFYEQYF. Here the CDR3 DNA reads TGTGCCAGCAGTTTAGAGGGACTAGCGGGATTCTACGAGCAGTACTTC.

This clonotype has at least ten counts. V and J are TRBV27 and TRBJ2-5; D is unresolved. The V gene lost 2 bases and the J gene lost 5 bases, with 15 bases spanning the gap. CDR3 length equals 15 residues. CDR1 and CDR2 (germline): MNHEY, SMNVEV (reference sequence). The CDR3 DNA reads TGTGCCAGCAGTTTAACTGGGATGGGCCGGGAGACCCAGTACTTC. This codes for CASSLTGMGRETQYF.